Listed here is a single TCR beta chain. This entry belongs to a study of shared clonotypes between healthy human individuals. Replicate sorted-subset PCRs were loaded with roughly 200 ng DNA, tens of thousands of T cell genomes. In the original workflow: There were no quality scores in the junction-only immunoSEQ sequences, so filtering differed. Generated by immunoSEQ multiplex PCR, the TCRdb table keeps only in-frame clones and is missing some. The DNA gave D and trimming, while V, J and clone size come from that table. The sample contains about 600,000 clones, 95% to 98% of which appear only once. Naive CD8 cells comprised CD45RO-negative, CCR7-positively selected cells, excluding terminally differentiated effector memory CD45RA+ cells. Sequenced: naive CD8+ T cells sorted from blood. The receptor was derived from a man younger than 45 in good health.

CDR3 in amino acids: CASSPTREVYEQYF. Here the CDR3 DNA reads TGCGCCAGCAGCCCAACGCGGGAGGTCTACGAGCAGTACTTC. The chain is built from TRBV10-1 and TRBJ2-7; TRBD2 agrees at 8 bases. Germline loops: CDR1 WNHNN, CDR2 SYGVQD (reference sequence). Unmatched junction bases numbered 7, after V lost 6 bases and J lost 3 bases. The CDR3 runs 14 residues.